This T cell receptor (beta chain) was documented in a study of Graves' ophthalmopathy and Graves' hyperthyroidism. This clonotype has a count of ten or more. From RNA, the CDR3 regions of TCR beta chains were amplified and sequenced. After a first-round RT-PCR with HTBI primers, a second-round multiplex PCR was run. TCRdb fed the multiplex PCR reads into MiXCR, producing one record per CDR3 protein. The repertoire holds about 400,000 distinct CDR3 sequences, 20% to 25% seen once, with roughly 3% in the top ten. This TCR derives from a woman aged 18-29 years with stable Graves' hyperthyroidism. The sequencing input was peripheral blood.

CDR3 loop: CASNPGTSGSRANTGELFF. CDR3 nucleotides: TGTGCCAGTAACCCTGGGACTAGCGGGAGCAGGGCGAACACCGGGGAGCTGTTTTTT. This chain connects TRBV19 to TRBJ2-2; 14 nucleotides line up with TRBD2. The CDR3 is made up of 19 amino acids. Germline V lookup: CDR1 LNHDA, CDR2 SQIVND (reference sequence). The V and J ends lost 7 bases and 0 bases, in that order; junction bases with no gene match: 10.